The 9 T cell receptor beta chains below were found in one sample sequenced in a study of circulating and synovial CD4+ cells in juvenile arthritis. Method: immunoSEQ multiplex PCR; TCRdb's copy keeps in-frame clones and lacks some. The sample lists tens of thousands of clones; about 94% were seen once. Material: CD4+ T cells from blood. Receptors were obtained from a human donor with juvenile idiopathic arthritis.

The chain employs TRBV5-4 and TRBJ2-1; 13 nucleotides line up with TRBD2. CDR1 and CDR2 from the germline V gene are SGHNT and YYREEE (reference sequence). V shed 0 bases and J 7 bases; nucleotides not matched to a gene: 4. This CDR3 has 16 residues. This CDR3 reads CASSLELAGGVNEQFF. CDR3 bases: TGTGCCAGCAGCTTGGAACTAGCGGGAGGGGTAAATGAGCAGTTCTTC.

This clone was observed once. The chain combines TRBV5-4 with TRBJ2-1; unclear D gene. Germline V CDR1 and CDR2: SGHNT, YYREEE (reference sequence). The CDR3 runs 13 residues. With 3 bases removed from V and 6 bases from J, the gap between germline ends came to 10 bases. This CDR3 reads CASSSRQTNEQFF. CDR3 coding DNA: TGTGCCAGCAGCTCCCGACAAACCAATGAGCAGTTCTTC.

This clone appeared a single time. The gene calls are TRBV13 and TRBJ2-7, with 7 bases lining up with TRBD2. With V trimmed by 4 bases and J by 4 bases, 13 bases remained unmatched. The CDR3 consists of 16 residues. The germline gives CDR1 PRHDT, CDR2 FYEKMQ (reference sequence). The DNA for the CDR3 is TGTGCCAGCAGCTGGAGTGGGGCGGGAGCTCCGTACGAGCAGTACTTC. As protein: CASSWSGAGAPYEQYF. The variable domain in full, completed from reference TRBV13 and TRBJ2-7, reads AAGVIQSPRHLIKEKRETATLKCYPIPRHDTVYWYQQGPGQDPQFLISFYEKMQSDKGSIPDRFSAQQFSDYHSELNMSSLELGDSALYFCASSWSGAGAPYEQYFGPGTRLTVT.

This chain connects TRBV6-6 to TRBJ1-1; 8 bases fit TRBD1. There are 15 residues in the CDR3. With V trimmed by 5 bases and J by 1 base, 6 bases remained unmatched. CDR1 is MNHNY and CDR2 is SVGAGI in the germline V gene (reference sequence). The CDR3 reads CASSPQGGWNTEAFF. DNA for the CDR3: TGTGCCAGCAGTCCACAGGGGGGTTGGAACACTGAAGCTTTCTTT.

This clone occurred once. This sequence joins TRBV30 and TRBJ1-1, with TRBD1 matching 7 bases. The junction had 5 bases not matched to a gene; V was cut back by 4 bases and J by 3 bases. CDR1 and CDR2 from the germline V gene are GTSNPN and SVGIG (reference sequence). The CDR3 sequence is 13 residues long. DNA of the CDR3: TGTGCCTGGAACCACAGGGGTTACACTGAAGCTTTCTTT. It encodes CAWNHRGYTEAFF.

The V call is TRBV11-2, the J call TRBJ2-1; 10 bases align to TRBD2. CDR1 and CDR2 (germline): SGHAT, FQNNGV. The CDR3 contains 18 residues. J gave up 13 bases and V 5 bases, and 23 bases lay outside the gene matches. CDR3 region: CASSHGGLAGGPPNIQFF. The CDR3 bases are TGTGCCAGCAGCCATGGGGGATTAGCGGGAGGTCCCCCTAATATCCAGTTCTTC.

This clone showed up just once. This rearrangement joins TRBV6-5 to TRBJ1-2; D not certain. The length of the CDR3 is 13 residues. The V end lost 8 bases, the J end lost 2 bases, and 12 bases lay between the germline ends. Per the germline V gene, CDR1 is MNHEY and CDR2 is SVGAGI. This chain's CDR3 is CASFGIENYGYTF. The CDR3 DNA follows: TGTGCCAGCTTCGGGATAGAGAACTATGGCTACACCTTC.

This clone was detected only once. CDR3 in amino acids: CASSFVTAGQGETQYF. Here the CDR3 DNA reads TGTGCCAGCAGCTTCGTCACGGCCGGACAGGGAGAGACCCAGTACTTC. The chain uses TRBV11-1 and TRBJ2-5; 8 bases fit TRBD1. V dropped 3 bases and J dropped 4; count of bases not matched to a gene: 10. From germline, CDR1 is SGHAT and CDR2 FQDESV (reference sequence). The CDR3 loop spans 16 amino acids.

The V and J genes are TRBV9 and TRBJ1-2; 9 bases agree with TRBD1. CDR1 is SGDLS and CDR2 is YYNGEE in the germline V gene. The ends lost 2 bases at V and 6 bases at J; junction bases unmatched: 2. The CDR3 has 13 residues. The CDR3 DNA follows: TGTGCCAGCAGCGTGGGACAGGGTGATGGCTACACCTTC. Translated: CASSVGQGDGYTF.